These 29 T cell receptor beta chains were all obtained from the same sample, sequenced in a study of graft-versus-host responses after intestinal transplantation. Their antigens remain unidentified. Produced via immunoSEQ multiplex PCR; TCRdb's table is partial and in-frame only. Among tens of thousands of clones, about 90% were seen once, and the ten largest hold nearly 2.5%. Source: unstimulated CD8+ T cells sorted from spleen or lymph node cells, taken before intestinal transplant. The source is a human donor who received an intestinal transplant.

The chain has TRBV6-1 and TRBJ1-5; the D is unclear. Trimming took off 4 bases at V and 6 bases at J, with 7 bases between the two ends. Germline CDR1 and CDR2: MNHNS and SASEGT. The CDR3 loop spans 12 amino acids. DNA of the CDR3: TGTGCCAGCAGTGTATACAGTCAGCCCCAGCATTTT. This codes for CASSVYSQPQHF.

The V call is TRBV4-1, the J call TRBJ2-5; 8 nucleotides line up with TRBD1. In germline, CDR1 is MGHRA, CDR2 YSYEKL. This CDR3 has 15 amino acids. Trimming took 1 base from V and 4 from J; bases not matched to a gene: 5. CDR3 in amino acids: CASSQGTGRGETQYF. In DNA form, the CDR3 reads TGCGCCAGCAGCCAAGGGACAGGGCGCGGAGAGACCCAGTACTTC.

This clone was observed a few times. The rearrangement joins TRBV28 to TRBJ1-1; D gene unclear. V lost 2 bases, J lost 1 base, and 5 bases lay in between. The CDR3 consists of 13 residues. CDR1 MDHEN and CDR2 SYDVKM come from the germline V gene. The CDR3 sequence is CASSLRPNTEAFF. In DNA, the CDR3 is TGTGCCAGCAGTTTACGTCCGAACACTGAAGCTTTCTTT. Variable domain in full (rest from reference TRBV28 and TRBJ1-1): DVKVTQSSRYLVKRTGEKVFLECVQDMDHENMFWYRQDPGLGLRLIYFSYDVKMKEKGDIPEGYSVSREKKERFSLILESASTNQTSMYLCASSLRPNTEAFFGQGTRLTVV.

The CDR3 nucleotides read TGCGCCAGCAGCCGGCCCTTAACCAATGAGCAGTTCTTC. Translating it yields CASSRPLTNEQFF. The genes are TRBV4-1 and TRBJ2-1; no clear D gene. The CDR3 loop spans 13 amino acids. The V gene lost 4 bases and the J gene lost 6 bases, with 10 bases spanning the gap. The V gene's germline CDR1 is MGHRA and CDR2 YSYEKL.

This clone was observed a single time. V usage is TRBV7-9 and J usage is TRBJ2-7; 8 positions agree with TRBD1. There are 16 residues in the CDR3. The V gene's germline CDR1 is SEHNR and CDR2 FQNEAQ (reference sequence). V gave up 9 bases and J gave up 3 bases; unmatched junction bases: 16. The CDR3 DNA sequence: TGTGCCAGTAGCCCGACAGGGGCCGCCTCATACTACGAGCAGTACTTC. Residues: CASSPTGAASYYEQYF.

The chain uses TRBV6-5 and TRBJ1-1; no firm D call. This CDR3 is built from 15 residues. CDR1 MNHEY and CDR2 SVGAGI come from the germline V gene. Trimming shortened V by 6 bases and J by 0 bases, and 14 bases separated the two germline ends. CDR3 in amino acids: CASREGVEVNTEAFF. The CDR3 DNA reads TGTGCCAGCAGGGAGGGAGTAGAAGTGAACACTGAAGCTTTCTTT.

This chain joins TRBV5-1 and TRBJ2-7; 8 bases align to TRBD2. This CDR3 spans 15 amino acids. With 0 bases clipped from V and 7 bases from J, the junction kept 9 bases outside the gene matches. Germline CDR1 is SGHRS and CDR2 is YFSETQ. CDR3 bases: TGCGCCAGCAGCTTGGCCGAGGGACTAGTGGGAGAGCAGTACTTC. Amino acid sequence: CASSLAEGLVGEQYF.

V usage is TRBV30 and J usage is TRBJ2-2; TRBD2 agrees at 10 bases. Germline-derived CDR1 and CDR2 are GTSNPN and SVGIG (reference sequence). J gave up 8 bases and V 4 bases, and 4 bases lay outside the gene matches. The CDR3 spans 13 residues. Written as DNA, the CDR3 is TGTGCCTGGACAGCGGGGGGGCTAGGGGAGCTGTTTTTT. Translation gives CAWTAGGLGELFF.

The chain recombines TRBV9 with TRBJ2-5, with a tentative D call TRBD2 (6 bases). The V gene lost 3 bases and the J gene lost 1 base, with 10 bases spanning the gap. The CDR3 length is 14 residues. Germline lookup yields CDR1 SGDLS and CDR2 YYNGEE. This chain's CDR3 is CASSASGAQETQYF. The CDR3 DNA reads TGTGCCAGCAGCGCCTCGGGAGCCCAAGAGACCCAGTACTTC.

This clone has a single count. This chain uses TRBV7-9 with TRBJ2-5; 11 bases are shared with TRBD1. The germline CDR1 and CDR2 sequences are SEHNR and FQNEAQ (reference sequence). V shed 4 bases and J 0 bases; nucleotides not matched to a gene: 7. The CDR3 is made up of 17 amino acids. The chain's CDR3 is CASSSWTGGPYQETQYF. In DNA, the CDR3 is TGTGCCAGCAGCTCCTGGACAGGGGGCCCGTACCAAGAGACCCAGTACTTC.

V usage is TRBV28 and J usage is TRBJ2-1, with 8 bases matching TRBD2. The CDR3 extends over 14 amino acids. Germline V gives CDR1 MDHEN, CDR2 SYDVKM. V was clipped by 4 bases and J by 7 bases; unmatched bases: 6. CDR3 coding DNA: TGTGCCAGCAGTTCCCGGGAGGGGAGGAATGAGCAGTTCTTC. Translation: CASSSREGRNEQFF.

This clone has just a few counts. This chain links TRBV6-5 with TRBJ1-2, with TRBD1 identical over 9 bases. CDR3 length: 14 amino acids. V lost 7 bases to trimming and J lost 4 bases; unmatched junction nucleotides: 7. Germline CDR1 reads MNHEY; CDR2 reads SVGAGI. The CDR3 bases are TGTGCCAGCAAAACCGGACAGGGGCGCTATGGCTACACCTTC. Protein sequence: CASKTGQGRYGYTF.

The chain recombines TRBV7-8 with TRBJ2-7; 7 nucleotides match TRBD1. The V segment lost 0 bases and the J segment 4 bases; nucleotides outside the gene matches: 3. CDR3 length equals 14 residues. CDR1 and CDR2 from the germline V gene are SGHVS and FQNEAQ. The CDR3 sequence is CASSLAGQTYEQYF. CDR3 in DNA: TGTGCCAGCAGCTTAGCGGGACAGACGTACGAGCAGTACTTC. The full variable domain, completed using reference TRBV7-8 and TRBJ2-7, is GAGVSQSPRYKVAKRGQDVALRCDPISGHVSLFWYQQALGQGPEFLTYFQNEAQLDKSGLPSDRFFAERPEGSVSTLKIQRTQQEDSAVYLCASSLAGQTYEQYFGPGTRLTVT.

V gene TRBV5-6 combines with J gene TRBJ1-1; TRBD1 is a possible D gene (5 bases). Germline assignment: CDR1 SGHDT and CDR2 YYEEEE. V lost 4 bases, J lost 1 base, and 8 bases lay in between. The CDR3 consists of 13 residues. The CDR3 loop is CASSPGQNTEAFF. Written as DNA, the CDR3 is TGTGCCAGCAGCCCTGGACAGAACACTGAAGCTTTCTTT.

J is TRBJ2-7 and V is TRBV5-1, with 7 bases identical to TRBD2. The CDR3 totals 15 residues. CDR1 is SGHRS, CDR2 YFSETQ, per germline. The junction had 9 bases not matched to a gene; V was cut back by 3 bases and J by 3 bases. DNA of the CDR3: TGCGCCAGCAGCTCGGCAGGTGTAGCGGGCTACGAGCAGTACTTC. Its protein product is CASSSAGVAGYEQYF.

This chain joins TRBV30 and TRBJ2-7, with TRBD1 identical over 7 bases. Germline values: CDR1 GTSNPN, CDR2 SVGIG (reference sequence). The CDR3 has 14 amino acids. J gave up 7 bases and V 1 base, and 10 bases lay outside the gene matches. The CDR3 sequence: CAWSDQGVTAEQYF. CDR3 in DNA: TGTGCCTGGAGTGACCAGGGGGTGACTGCGGAGCAGTACTTC.

By frequency in the sample, this clone is medium-sized (0.01 to 0.1%). This chain links TRBV6-6 with TRBJ2-7; no clear D gene. V was pared by 8 bases and J by 6 bases, with 14 bases between. The CDR3 loop spans 12 amino acids. Germline CDR1 reads MNHNY; CDR2 reads SVGAGI (reference sequence). The CDR3 is CASGPNLLEQYF. Here the CDR3 DNA reads TGTGCCAGCGGCCCAAACCTTCTCGAGCAGTACTTC.

This rearrangement joins TRBV5-5 to TRBJ2-1; perhaps TRBD2 as D (5 bases). The germline V and J ends were trimmed by 2 bases and 12 bases, with 18 bases remaining between them. The CDR3 sequence is 14 residues long. CDR1 is SGHKS, CDR2 YYEKEE, per germline (reference sequence). CDR3 loop: CASSFSAPGGRQFF. In nucleotides, the CDR3 is TGTGCCAGCAGCTTTTCAGCGCCTGGAGGTAGGCAGTTCTTC.

The V call is TRBV5-1, the J call TRBJ2-7; unclear D gene. The CDR3 loop spans 11 amino acids. V lost 2 bases and J 5 bases, leaving 5 bases between the germline ends. Germline assignment: CDR1 SGHRS and CDR2 YFSETQ. Written as DNA, the CDR3 is TGCGCCAGCAGCTTTGGGCACGAGCAGTACTTC. Amino acid sequence: CASSFGHEQYF.

The V and J genes are TRBV28 and TRBJ2-7, with 8 bases matching TRBD1. The germline V gene encodes CDR1 MDHEN and CDR2 SYDVKM. J gave up 3 bases and V 5 bases, and 6 bases lay outside the gene matches. The CDR3 runs to 14 residues. Here the CDR3 reads CASSPGQGFYEQYF. In DNA, the CDR3 is TGTGCCAGCAGTCCTGGACAGGGCTTCTACGAGCAGTACTTC. The full variable domain, in which reference TRBV28 and TRBJ2-7 provide the parts outside the CDR3, is DVKVTQSSRYLVKRTGEKVFLECVQDMDHENMFWYRQDPGLGLRLIYFSYDVKMKEKGDIPEGYSVSREKKERFSLILESASTNQTSMYLCASSPGQGFYEQYFGPGTRLTVT.

This rearrangement joins TRBV6-5 to TRBJ2-3; D may be TRBD1 (6 bases). The CDR3 is made up of 12 amino acids. CDR1 and CDR2 (germline): MNHEY, SVGAGI. Deletions cut 4 bases from V and 6 bases from J, with 8 bases between. CDR3 nucleotides: TGTGCCAGCAGTTCAGACAGGGATACGCAGTATTTT. Translation: CASSSDRDTQYF.

The rearrangement uses TRBV27 and TRBJ1-2; possible D gene TRBD1, 6 bases. CDR1 is MNHEY, CDR2 SMNVEV, per germline (reference sequence). This CDR3 contains 18 residues. Trimming stripped 3 bases from V and 4 bases from J, with 24 bases between. The CDR3 sequence: CASSFAGALGPSPYGYTF. In DNA, the CDR3 is TGTGCCAGCAGTTTCGCAGGGGCGCTGGGGCCCTCCCCCTATGGCTACACCTTC.

The gene calls are TRBV6-5 and TRBJ1-2; 11 bases align to TRBD1. Germline values: CDR1 MNHEY, CDR2 SVGAGI. This CDR3 is 13 amino acids long. The V and J ends lost 5 bases and 8 bases, in that order; junction bases with no gene match: 4. This chain's CDR3 is CASSPDRGQGYTF. The CDR3 DNA reads as TGTGCCAGCAGTCCGGACAGGGGGCAAGGCTACACCTTC.

The chain uses TRBV5-5 and TRBJ2-7; the match to TRBD2 covers 7 bases. The CDR3 has 13 residues. Germline CDR1 reads SGHKS; CDR2 reads YYEKEE (reference sequence). V lost 4 bases and J lost 7; bases outside the gene matches: 8. CDR3 sequence (DNA): TGTGCCAGCAGCCCATGGACTAGTCAGGAGCAGTACTTC. Protein: CASSPWTSQEQYF. The complete variable domain, with remaining parts taken from reference TRBV5-5 and TRBJ2-7, reads DAGVTQSPTHLIKTRGQQVTLRCSPISGHKSVSWYQQVLGQGPQFIFQYYEKEERGRGNFPDRFSARQFPNYSSELNVNALLLGDSALYLCASSPWTSQEQYFGPGTRLTVT.

The chain carries TRBV15 and TRBJ1-4, with D unclear. V lost 1 base to trimming and J lost 3 bases, with 15 bases between them. The CDR3 is 17 residues long. CDR1 is LNHNV and CDR2 is YYDKDF in the germline V gene (reference sequence). The CDR3 DNA sequence: TGTGCCACCAGCAGAGGGGAGGGCCTCGCGGCTAATGAAAAACTGTTTTTT. Amino acids: CATSRGEGLAANEKLFF.

The chain combines TRBV6-1 with TRBJ2-2; 7 bases are shared with TRBD1. Trimming removed 4 bases from V and 3 bases from J; junction bases left unmatched: 5. This CDR3 is 15 amino acids long. In germline, CDR1 is MNHNS, CDR2 SASEGT. This chain's CDR3 is CASSVGDSYTGELFF. DNA of the CDR3: TGTGCCAGCAGTGTAGGGGACAGCTACACCGGGGAGCTGTTTTTT.

This chain connects TRBV4-1 to TRBJ1-6, with 7 bases identical to TRBD1. This CDR3 spans 17 amino acids. CDR1 is MGHRA, CDR2 YSYEKL, per germline. J gave up 10 bases and V 0 bases, and 12 bases lay outside the gene matches. CDR3 region: CASSQDPGQAWDSPLHF. The CDR3 coding sequence is TGCGCCAGCAGCCAAGATCCCGGACAGGCTTGGGACTCACCCCTCCACTTT.

Only a few counts were recorded for this clone. The V gene is TRBV6-5, the J gene TRBJ1-1; possibly TRBD1 for D (6 bases). V was shortened by 5 bases and J by 3 bases, with 13 bases between the two germline ends. CDR3 length: 14 amino acids. Germline V gives CDR1 MNHEY, CDR2 SVGAGI. This chain's CDR3 is CASSDDRSYTEAFF. The DNA of the CDR3 is TGTGCCAGCAGTGACGACAGGTCCTACACTGAAGCTTTCTTT.

The rearrangement uses TRBV18 and TRBJ2-1; possible D gene TRBD1, 6 bases. V lost 3 bases to trimming and J lost 5 bases, with 11 bases between them. The CDR3 is 14 residues long. Germline V CDR1 and CDR2: KGHSH, LQKENI. The CDR3 DNA sequence: TGTGCCAGCTCACCTTCCGACAGGAACAATGAGCAGTTCTTC. Protein: CASSPSDRNNEQFF.